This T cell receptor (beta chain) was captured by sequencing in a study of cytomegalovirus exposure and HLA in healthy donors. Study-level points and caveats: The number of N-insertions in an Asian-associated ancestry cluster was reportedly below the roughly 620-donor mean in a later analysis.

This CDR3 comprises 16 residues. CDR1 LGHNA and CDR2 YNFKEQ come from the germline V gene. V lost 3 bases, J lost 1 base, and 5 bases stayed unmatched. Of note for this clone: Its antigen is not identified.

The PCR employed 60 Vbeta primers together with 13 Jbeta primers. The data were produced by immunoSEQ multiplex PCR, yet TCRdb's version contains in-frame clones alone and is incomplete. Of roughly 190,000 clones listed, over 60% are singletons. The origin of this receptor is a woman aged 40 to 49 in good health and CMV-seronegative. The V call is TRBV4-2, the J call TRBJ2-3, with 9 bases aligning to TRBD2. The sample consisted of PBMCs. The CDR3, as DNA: TGTGCCAGCAGCCAGAGTAGCGGGGGAGGCACAGATACGCAGTATTTT. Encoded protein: CASSQSSGGGTDTQYF.